One sample yielded the 25 T cell receptor beta chains listed below, sequenced in a study of cytomegalovirus exposure and HLA in healthy donors. TCRdb's copy holds only in-frame clones and misses some; the assay was immunoSEQ multiplex PCR. The top ten clones hold about 5.2% of a sample with around 61,000 clones, 80% to 95% of them seen once. Sample: PBMCs. All receptors come from a man between 18 and 29 years old in good health and CMV-seropositive.

This chain connects TRBV6-6 to TRBJ2-1, with 7 nucleotides matching TRBD2. Germline assignment: CDR1 MNHNY and CDR2 SVGAGI (reference sequence). V was clipped by 7 bases and J by 2 bases; unmatched bases: 5. The CDR3 runs to 14 residues. The CDR3, as DNA: TGTGCCAGCATACCTAGCGGCCCCTACAATGAGCAGTTCTTC. This sequence encodes CASIPSGPYNEQFF.

The rearrangement uses TRBV10-3 and TRBJ2-3; 8 bases are a match to TRBD2. The V gene end was trimmed by 11 bases and the J gene end by 5 bases; junction bases not matched to a gene: 15. Germline CDR1 reads ENHRY; CDR2 reads SYGVKD. The CDR3 covers 15 residues. The CDR3 region has the DNA TGTGCCGCGGGCGGGAGCGGGAGAGGGCTAGATACGCAGTATTTT. Translation gives CAAGGSGRGLDTQYF.

The chain uses TRBV7-9 and TRBJ2-7, with 7 nucleotides matching TRBD1. The trim removed 3 bases at V and 1 base at J, leaving 6 bases unmatched. This CDR3 is built from 15 residues. Germline assignment: CDR1 SEHNR and CDR2 FQNEAQ (reference sequence). CDR3: CASSFYDRASYEQYF. CDR3 in DNA: TGTGCCAGCAGCTTTTACGACAGGGCTTCCTACGAGCAGTACTTC.

The V gene is TRBV2, the J gene TRBJ1-1; D call uncertain. Trimming removed 7 bases at V and 6 bases at J, with 15 bases between. In germline, CDR1 is SNHLY, CDR2 FYNNEI. The CDR3 is 13 residues long. The CDR3 nucleotides read TGTGCCAGCAATTTGGTGGAGCGACCTGAAGCTTTCTTT. Protein: CASNLVERPEAFF.

The CDR3 coding sequence is TGTGCCAGCAGCTACGGACTAGCGGGGACCACCTCCTACGAGCAGTACTTC. As protein: CASSYGLAGTTSYEQYF. This sequence joins TRBV11-2 and TRBJ2-7; 12 nucleotides line up with TRBD2. The CDR3 covers 17 residues. J gave up 0 bases and V 4 bases, and 7 bases lay outside the gene matches. Germline lookup yields CDR1 SGHAT and CDR2 FQNNGV.

On this clone: Mismatch with germline at one junction end may stem from a read error. The chain employs TRBV19 and TRBJ1-2; 7 nucleotides match TRBD1. Germline values: CDR1 LNHDA, CDR2 SQIVND (reference sequence). This CDR3 region has 12 residues. The CDR3 DNA reads TGTGCCAGTAACGCGGGACAGTCGTCTCTCGCCTTC. Translating it yields CASNAGQSSLAF. The full variable domain, in which reference TRBV19 and TRBJ1-2 provide the parts outside the CDR3, is DGGITQSPKYLFRKEGQNVTLSCEQNLNHDAMYWYRQDPGQGLRLIYYSQIVNDFQKGDIAEGYSVSREKKESFPLTVTSAQKNPTAFYLCASNAGQSSLAFGSGTRLTVV.

V usage is TRBV6-5 and J usage is TRBJ2-3; 8 nucleotides agree with TRBD1. CDR3 length equals 13 residues. The trim removed 2 bases at V and 11 bases at J, leaving 6 bases unmatched. Germline values: CDR1 MNHEY, CDR2 SVGAGI. The CDR3 spells CASSYGQGSRQYF. CDR3 in DNA: TGTGCCAGCAGTTACGGACAGGGAAGTAGGCAGTATTTT.

As DNA, the CDR3 is TGTGCCAGCAGTGGGACTACCTGGGATGAGCAGTTCTTC. Protein: CASSGTTWDEQFF. The chain links TRBV2 to TRBJ2-1; D possibly corresponds to TRBD2 (6 bases). This CDR3 contains 13 residues. CDR1 SNHLY and CDR2 FYNNEI come from the germline V gene. V was clipped by 4 bases and J by 8 bases, with 12 bases between them.

The genes are TRBV11-2 and TRBJ2-3, with unresolved D. Germline values: CDR1 SGHAT, CDR2 FQNNGV. V dropped 1 base and J dropped 2 bases, with 7 bases sitting between them. The CDR3 totals 14 residues. CDR3 sequence reads: CASSLVTSTDTQYF. The CDR3 DNA is TGTGCCAGCAGCTTAGTCACTTCCACAGATACGCAGTATTTT.

In its sample, this clone was seen once. The genes are TRBV7-6 and TRBJ2-7; 9 positions match TRBD1. J was trimmed by 2 bases and V by 5 bases; bases with no gene match: 4. Per germline, CDR1 SGHVS and CDR2 FNYEAQ. The length of the CDR3 is 14 residues. CDR3 coding DNA: TGTGCCAGCAGCCCTGGACAGGGGACCTACGAGCAGTACTTC. Translation: CASSPGQGTYEQYF. The variable domain in full, with the rest retrieved from reference TRBV7-6 and TRBJ2-7, is GAGVSQSPRYKVTKRGQDVALRCDPISGHVSLYWYRQALGQGPEFLTYFNYEAQQDKSGLPNDRFSAERPEGSISTLTIQRTEQRDSAMYRCASSPGQGTYEQYFGPGTRLTVT.

The chain combines TRBV6-5 with TRBJ1-5; D is unclear. The CDR3 covers 15 residues. In germline, CDR1 is MNHEY, CDR2 SVGAGI. V was clipped by 2 bases and J by 1 base, with 9 bases between them. CDR3 coding DNA: TGTGCCAGCAGTTACCGAGGCTTCAGCAATCAGCCCCAGCATTTT. Translated: CASSYRGFSNQPQHF.

V gene TRBV18 combines with J gene TRBJ2-1; 8 positions match TRBD2. Germline CDR1 reads KGHSH; CDR2 reads LQKENI. The trim removed 6 bases at V and 9 bases at J, leaving 4 bases unmatched. CDR3 length: 12 amino acids. The CDR3 here is CASSRREGEQFF. CDR3 coding DNA: TGTGCCAGCTCTCGCCGGGAGGGTGAGCAGTTCTTC.

About this clone itself: This CDR3 is also generated by other DNA sequences in the sample. In nucleotides, the CDR3 is TGTGCCAGCAGTTCTCAAGAGACCCAGTACTTC. Its protein product is CASSSQETQYF. This chain connects TRBV28 to TRBJ2-5, with D unclear. The germline V gene has CDR1 MDHEN and CDR2 SYDVKM. The CDR3 has 11 amino acids. Trimming pared 4 bases from V and 2 bases from J, leaving 2 bases between.

This clone was seen just once. The chain carries TRBV27 and TRBJ2-5; the D is unclear. Germline-derived CDR1 and CDR2 are MNHEY and SMNVEV (reference sequence). Deletions cut 8 bases from V and 4 bases from J, with 17 bases between. The length of the CDR3 is 14 residues. The CDR3 DNA reads TGTGCCAGCCGTAGAGGAACCCAAAGAGAGACCCAGTACTTC. Its translation is CASRRGTQRETQYF.

V usage is TRBV7-2 and J usage is TRBJ2-5; D uncertain. V gave up 2 bases and J gave up 5 bases, with 9 bases separating them. The CDR3 has 13 residues. Germline CDR1 reads SGHTA; CDR2 reads FQGNSA. The CDR3 is CASSLPYRETQYF. The CDR3 coding sequence is TGTGCCAGCAGCTTACCCTATCGGGAGACCCAGTACTTC.

In this sample, this clone turned up once. The V gene is TRBV7-2, the J gene TRBJ2-7, with a weak D call TRBD2 (6 bases). CDR1 and CDR2 (germline): SGHTA, FQGNSA. V was clipped by 11 bases and J by 2 bases, with 22 bases between them. CDR3 length: 15 amino acids. CDR3 loop: CASQQLAGTAYEQYF. In nucleotides, the CDR3 is TGTGCCTCTCAACAGTTGGCGGGAACTGCCTACGAGCAGTACTTC.

This chain joins TRBV6-1 and TRBJ1-1, with unresolved D. V shed 6 bases and J shed 6 bases, with 5 bases lying between them. CDR1 is MNHNS, CDR2 SASEGT, per germline. The CDR3 contains 10 residues. The chain's CDR3 is CASRSPEAFF. In nucleotides, the CDR3 is TGTGCCAGCAGGTCTCCTGAAGCTTTCTTT.

The CDR3 protein is CASSGGAYEQYF. CDR3 coding DNA: TGTGCCAGCAGTGGGGGGGCCTACGAGCAGTACTTC. The V and J genes are TRBV2 and TRBJ2-7; D might be TRBD2 (6 bases). The V gene's germline CDR1 is SNHLY and CDR2 FYNNEI. With 4 bases removed from V and 2 bases from J, the gap between germline ends came to 6 bases. This CDR3 has 12 residues.

The chain recombines TRBV11-2 with TRBJ2-1; weak D call: TRBD1 (6 bases). This CDR3 has 15 residues. CDR1 is SGHAT, CDR2 FQNNGV, per germline. Trimming removed 7 bases at V and 6 bases at J, with 19 bases between. Here the CDR3 DNA reads TGTGCCAGCATTCTGGGACAATCACCCTTCAATGAGCAGTTCTTC. Translating gives CASILGQSPFNEQFF.

The chain combines TRBV7-9 with TRBJ2-5; D might be TRBD1 (5 bases). This CDR3 is built from 12 residues. CDR1 and CDR2 from the germline V gene are SEHNR and FQNEAQ (reference sequence). Trimming shortened V by 5 bases and J by 2 bases, and 6 bases separated the two germline ends. CDR3 sequence reads: CASSNRQETQYF. In DNA form, the CDR3 reads TGTGCCAGCAGCAACAGGCAAGAGACCCAGTACTTC.

This clone was observed a few times. This chain links TRBV30 with TRBJ1-2; 7 nucleotides align to TRBD1. The ends lost 1 base at V and 8 bases at J; junction bases unmatched: 4. This CDR3 has 12 amino acids. Germline V CDR1 and CDR2: GTSNPN, SVGIG (reference sequence). CDR3 protein: CAWSETGSGYTF. CDR3 bases: TGTGCCTGGAGTGAGACAGGGAGCGGCTACACCTTC.

This chain uses TRBV7-9 with TRBJ1-3, with D perhaps TRBD1 (5 bases). The CDR3 is 16 residues long. Germline V gene sequence: CDR1 SEHNR, CDR2 FQNEAQ (reference sequence). With 1 base removed from V and 4 bases from J, the gap between germline ends came to 14 bases. The chain's CDR3 is CASSLEKMAGGNTIYF. As DNA, the CDR3 is TGTGCCAGCAGCTTAGAGAAGATGGCAGGGGGAAACACCATATATTTT.

V gene TRBV27 combines with J gene TRBJ2-7; TRBD1 matches at 8 bases. The CDR3 is 13 residues long. V gave up 6 bases and J gave up 5 bases; unmatched junction bases: 6. Germline values: CDR1 MNHEY, CDR2 SMNVEV (reference sequence). The CDR3 sequence is CASRATGAHEQYF. The CDR3 DNA reads as TGTGCCAGCAGGGCGACAGGGGCCCACGAGCAGTACTTC.

The chain employs TRBV11-1 and TRBJ2-5; TRBD1 aligns across 12 bases. This CDR3 contains 15 residues. Germline CDR1 is SGHAT and CDR2 is FQDESV (reference sequence). After removal of 4 bases from V and 3 bases from J, the junction contained 3 bases not matched to a gene. The CDR3 bases are TGTGCCAGCAGCTCCGGGACAGGGGGCGAAGAGACCCAGTACTTC. This encodes CASSSGTGGEETQYF.

The V and J genes are TRBV6-4 and TRBJ2-7; 8 bases agree with TRBD2. Losses at the gene ends were 5 bases for V and 1 base for J; bases not matched to a gene: 10. Germline assignment: CDR1 MRHNA and CDR2 SNTAGT. The CDR3 totals 16 residues. For the CDR3, the DNA is TGTGCCAGCAGTCGACCTTCTAGCGGGTTGTCCTACGAGCAGTACTTC. Protein product: CASSRPSSGLSYEQYF.